A selection of T cell receptor beta chains follows, all from one sample in a study of CD8+ T cells in alopecia areata. The data were produced by immunoSEQ multiplex PCR, yet TCRdb's version contains in-frame clones alone and is incomplete. The profile shows approximately 170,000 clones, around 60% of them singletons. Source: CD4+ T cells sorted from blood, taken at week 24, from a patient treated with tofacitinib. These receptors all come from a human donor with alopecia areata. Both conserved end residues are part of each CDR3. A D gene is named only where the DNA matches it firmly. Only some rows state a clone size, as once, few, many or a class for expanded clones.

>TRBJ2-7|TRBV15|few|TRBD2
CATSRDWGGYEQYF
TGTGCCACCAGCAGAGATTGGGGGGGCTACGAGCAGTACTTC
>TRBJ2-3|TRBV29-1|NA|TRBD2
CSVASGITDTQYF
TGCAGCGTTGCTAGCGGGATAACAGATACGCAGTATTTT
>TRBJ2-2|TRBV9|NA|NA
CASSVGTGELFF
TGTGCCAGCAGCGTGGGCACCGGGGAGCTGTTTTTT
>TRBJ2-5|TRBV7-8|NA|TRBD2
CASSFGSSGVWETQYF
TGTGCCAGCAGCTTTGGATCTAGCGGGGTGTGGGAGACCCAGTACTTC
>TRBJ1-2|TRBV6-6|NA|NA
CAISESLNRGYTF
TGTGCCATCAGTGAGTCGTTAAACCGGGGCTACACCTTC
>TRBJ1-1|TRBV29-1|NA|NA
CSVPTTGAGTEAFF
TGCAGCGTTCCCACGACGGGGGCTGGCACTGAAGCTTTCTTT
>TRBJ1-2|TRBV30|NA|NA
CASTGRRIGYTF
TGTGCCTCTACAGGACGTCGGATTGGCTACACCTTC
>TRBJ1-2|TRBV4-1|NA|NA
CASSHTLPTGVNYGYTF
TGCGCCAGCAGCCACACCCTCCCGACAGGAGTTAACTATGGCTACACCTTC
>TRBJ2-4|TRBV18|few|NA
CASSPPGAAKNIQYF
TGTGCCAGCTCACCACCGGGGGCGGCCAAAAACATTCAGTACTTC
>TRBJ2-1|TRBV14|NA|NA
CASSPQAGRRDNEQFF
TGTGCCAGCAGCCCTCAGGCGGGGAGGAGAGACAATGAGCAGTTCTTC
>TRBJ2-3|TRBV30|once|TRBD1
CAWKSYWTGGTDTQYF
TGTGCCTGGAAAAGTTACTGGACAGGGGGCACAGATACGCAGTATTTT
>TRBJ2-2|TRBV9|NA|NA
CASSVAWADTGELFF
TGTGCCAGCAGCGTAGCGTGGGCGGACACCGGGGAGCTGTTTTTT
>TRBJ1-2|TRBV5-1|NA|NA
CASRRDGGRYGYTF
TGCGCCAGCAGGCGTGATGGGGGGAGATATGGCTACACCTTC
>TRBJ1-1|TRBV6-5|few|NA
CASSYLRVDTEAFF
TGTGCCAGCAGTTACCTCAGGGTGGACACTGAAGCTTTCTTT
>TRBJ1-1|TRBV30|NA|NA
CAWDAKMNTEAFF
TGTGCCTGGGATGCAAAAATGAACACTGAAGCTTTCTTT
>TRBJ2-2|TRBV25-1|NA|NA
CARSGYDTGELFF
TGTGCCAGGAGCGGCTACGACACCGGGGAGCTGTTTTTT
>TRBJ1-4|TRBV5-1|few|NA
CASRSGQLNEKLFF
TGCGCCAGCAGATCCGGACAGCTAAATGAAAAACTGTTTTTT
>TRBJ1-4|TRBV25-1|NA|NA
CASSLSGGLEEKLFF
TGTGCCAGCAGTCTCAGTGGGGGTCTCGAAGAAAAACTGTTTTTT
>TRBJ1-1|TRBV30|NA|NA
CAWRSLLDTEAFF
TGTGCCTGGAGGTCCCTGCTCGACACTGAAGCTTTCTTT
>TRBJ2-5|TRBV25-1|NA|NA
CASSDLRVETQYF
TGTGCCAGCAGTGACTTAAGGGTGGAGACCCAGTACTTC
>TRBJ1-3|TRBV10-3|few|TRBD1
CAISEGQGSGNTIYF
TGTGCCATCAGTGAAGGACAGGGGAGTGGAAACACCATATATTTT
>TRBJ2-4|TRBV29-1|NA|NA
CSVDGGSLAKNIQYF
TGCAGCGTTGACGGAGGCAGCCTAGCCAAAAACATTCAGTACTTC
>TRBJ1-2|TRBV7-8|NA|NA
CASSLARVAYGYTF
TGTGCCAGCAGCTTAGCGAGGGTTGCCTATGGCTACACCTTC
>TRBJ2-3|TRBV11-2|NA|NA
CASSLFPGTQYF
TGTGCCAGCAGCTTGTTCCCCGGTACGCAGTATTTT
>TRBJ1-6|TRBV30|NA|TRBD1
CAWTLGQGGSPLHF
TGTGCCTGGACCCTAGGACAGGGGGGTTCACCCCTCCACTTT
>TRBJ1-1|TRBV4-1|few|NA
CASSQDFGLLAFF
TGCGCCAGCAGCCAAGATTTCGGGCTGCTGGCTTTCTTT
>TRBJ2-2|TRBV18|few|TRBD2
CASSTTSGNTGELFF
TGTGCCAGCTCAACGACTAGCGGGAACACCGGGGAGCTGTTTTTT
>TRBJ2-2|TRBV30|few|NA
CAYQRDSKDYTGELFF
TGTGCCTACCAACGGGACTCAAAAGATTACACCGGGGAGCTGTTTTTT
>TRBJ1-2|TRBV2|NA|NA
CASSEAGGYGYTF
TGTGCCAGCAGTGAAGCGGGAGGCTATGGCTACACCTTC
>TRBJ1-1|TRBV5-1|few|NA
CASSPRYGGHTEAFF
TGCGCCAGCAGCCCCCGGTACGGGGGGCACACTGAAGCTTTCTTT
>TRBJ2-5|TRBV15|NA|NA
CATSRRVEETQYF
TGTGCCACCAGCAGGAGGGTTGAGGAGACCCAGTACTTC
>TRBJ1-5|TRBV30|NA|NA
CAWRRGGSNQPQHF
TGTGCCTGGAGAAGGGGGGGGAGCAATCAGCCCCAGCATTTT
>TRBJ1-2|TRBV5-1|NA|NA
CASSLFQGLDGYTF
TGCGCCAGCAGCTTATTTCAGGGGCTGGATGGCTACACCTTC
>TRBJ2-5|TRBV4-1|NA|TRBD1
CASSQATSGTGSQETQYF
TGCGCCAGCAGCCAGGCTACGTCTGGGACAGGGAGTCAAGAGACCCAGTACTTC
>TRBJ2-5|TRBV6-6|NA|NA
CASSLLVLGETQYF
TGTGCCAGCAGTTTGTTGGTACTAGGAGAGACCCAGTACTTC
>TRBJ1-4|TRBV7-2|NA|TRBD1
CASSETLQDRGEKLFF
TGTGCCAGCAGCGAGACGTTACAGGACAGGGGGGAAAAACTGTTTTTT
>TRBJ2-3|TRBV29-1|few|NA
CSVRLHLTDTQYF
TGCAGCGTCCGACTACACCTCACAGATACGCAGTATTTT
>TRBJ1-1|TRBV6-1|NA|TRBD1
CASGQDRVTEAFF
TGTGCCAGCGGTCAGGACAGGGTTACTGAAGCTTTCTTT
>TRBJ2-7|TRBV30|NA|NA
CAWSARGYEQYF
TGTGCCTGGAGTGCAAGAGGCTACGAGCAGTACTTC